This T cell receptor beta chain was documented in a study of technical replicates of blood from a handful of donors. Germline V gene sequence: CDR1 MNHEY, CDR2 SVGAGI. The V gene lost 6 bases and the J gene lost 6 bases, with 15 bases spanning the gap. The CDR3 has 14 amino acids. Using immunoSEQ multiplex PCR, the repertoire was profiled, and TCRdb retains in-frame clones only, with some absent. The data hold fewer than 90,000 clones, with 85% to 95% observed a single time. The source of this sequence is a human donor in good health. The source material was T cells isolated from PBMCs. The chain uses TRBV6-5 and TRBJ1-5; perhaps TRBD1 as D (6 bases). The CDR3 reads CASRPGATSQPQHF. The DNA of the CDR3 is TGTGCCAGCAGGCCAGGGGCTACAAGTCAGCCCCAGCATTTT.